This entry concerns a single T cell receptor beta chain. The germline V and J ends were trimmed by 5 bases and 1 base, with 6 bases remaining between them. Germline-derived CDR1 and CDR2 are GTSNPN and SVGIG (reference sequence). The CDR3 runs 11 residues. The sample belongs to a study of T cells after somatic rescue of genetic block. The method was immunoSEQ multiplex PCR; TCRdb's version includes in-frame clones alone and lacks a portion of them. The data hold 13,000 to 15,000 clones, with roughly two thirds observed a single time. This sequence joins TRBV30 and TRBJ2-7; D unresolved. The sample was peripheral blood mononuclear cells (PBMCs). The clonotype originates from a boy aged 10-17 years. The CDR3 protein is CAWGFSYEQYF. The CDR3 DNA reads TGTGCCTGGGGCTTTTCCTACGAGCAGTACTTC.